This T cell receptor beta chain was captured in a study of blood T cell repertoires in COVID-19. Study background: Samples representing acute and convalescent COVID-19 were sourced from the United States, Italy and Spain. T cells, B-cell-depleted T cells, or PBMCs supplied cDNA or gDNA.

Source study methods: Amplification of reference gene primers was used by the study to estimate nucleated cell counts. Profiled with immunoSEQ multiplex PCR; TCRdb holds only in-frame clones, not every one. V, J and clone size reflect that table, while D and trimming were determined from the DNA. The data contain more than 45,000 clones, 90% to 95% of them singletons. Looked up from germline, CDR1 is SGHRS and CDR2 is YFSETQ. The CDR3 totals 15 residues. Trimming cost V 0 bases and J 4 bases, with 11 bases left between them. What was sequenced was peripheral blood. V gene TRBV5-1 combines with J gene TRBJ1-3; maybe TRBD1 (6 bases). This receptor was taken from a woman over 75 with acute or convalescent COVID-19. The CDR3 loop is CASSLARQAGNTIYF. For the CDR3, the DNA is TGCGCCAGCAGCTTGGCCCGACAGGCCGGAAACACCATATATTTT.